These T cell receptor beta chains were read from a single sample in a study of sequential checkpoint blockade in melanoma. Method: immunoSEQ multiplex PCR; TCRdb's copy keeps in-frame clones and lacks some. Of some 19,000 clones in the sample, around 30% are singletons; the top ten hold roughly 7%. Sequencing was performed on tumor tissue (inferred from file names), taken from a patient given nivolumab and ipilimumab in sequence. The receptors originated from a human donor with melanoma. Both conserved end residues are part of each CDR3. The D gene is left open where the match is weak. Clone size is given for some rows only: seen once, a few or many times, or a class if the clone is expanded.

v_call	clone_size	j_call	d_call	cdr3_aa	cdr3_nt
TRBV28	few	TRBJ2-7	.	CASSLWTAYEQYF	TGTGCCAGCAGTTTATGGACAGCCTACGAGCAGTACTTC
TRBV9	few	TRBJ2-5	.	CASSVGPSRETQYF	TGTGCCAGCAGCGTAGGGCCTAGTAGAGAGACCCAGTACTTC
TRBV6-8	.	TRBJ2-1	TRBD2	CASRVAGEVYNEQFF	TGTGCCAGCAGAGTAGCGGGAGAAGTGTACAATGAGCAGTTCTTC
TRBV6-8	many	TRBJ2-5	.	CASSEDHQETQYF	TGTGCCAGCAGTGAGGACCACCAAGAGACCCAGTACTTC
TRBV19	.	TRBJ2-3	.	CASNWGITDTQYF	TGTGCCAGTAACTGGGGGATAACAGATACGCAGTATTTT
TRBV12-5	medium-sized	TRBJ1-5	.	CASRVDQPQHF	TGTGCCTCAAGAGTAGATCAGCCCCAGCATTTT
TRBV19	.	TRBJ1-5	.	CASSGGFDQPQHF	TGTGCCAGTAGCGGGGGGTTCGATCAGCCCCAGCATTTT
TRBV18	.	TRBJ2-7	TRBD1	CASSPRQGVHEQYF	TGTGCCAGCTCACCACGACAGGGGGTCCACGAGCAGTACTTC
TRBV7-7	few	TRBJ2-3	.	CASSSPLGGASTDTQYF	TGTGCCAGCAGCTCCCCACTTGGCGGGGCTAGCACAGATACGCAGTATTTT
TRBV19	.	TRBJ2-3	TRBD1	CASTRQGAREDTQYF	TGTGCCAGTACCCGACAGGGGGCGAGAGAAGATACGCAGTATTTT
TRBV9	.	TRBJ1-5	.	CASTSSQDSNQPQHF	TGTGCCAGCACTTCTTCGCAAGATAGCAATCAGCCCCAGCATTTT
TRBV4-1	.	TRBJ2-2	.	CASSQDIGGALSNTGELFF	TGCGCCAGCAGCCAAGATATTGGTGGGGCTCTGTCGAACACCGGGGAGCTGTTTTTT
TRBV6-8	many	TRBJ2-7	TRBD1	CASSYLQGAGEQYF	TGTGCCAGCAGTTATTTACAGGGGGCGGGCGAGCAGTACTTC
TRBV28	.	TRBJ1-2	.	CASSWARLGSRYGYTF	TGTGCCAGCAGTTGGGCTCGTCTTGGCAGTCGATATGGCTACACCTTC
TRBV19	.	TRBJ1-1	TRBD1	CASRDSEVTTEAFF	TGTGCCAGCCGGGACAGCGAGGTGACCACTGAAGCTTTCTTT
TRBV6-8	.	TRBJ2-5	TRBD2	CASSPLLAGSEETQYF	TGTGCCAGCAGTCCTCTATTAGCGGGATCGGAAGAGACCCAGTACTTC
TRBV6-8	few	TRBJ1-2	.	CASSSPNRVGGYTF	TGTGCCAGCAGTTCCCCGAACAGGGTCGGTGGCTACACCTTC
TRBV28	.	TRBJ2-7	TRBD1	CASSFPIGTGGYEQYF	TGTGCCAGCAGTTTTCCTATCGGGACAGGGGGCTACGAGCAGTACTTC
TRBV28	few	TRBJ2-5	TRBD1	CASSAQGWEETQYF	TGTGCCAGCAGTGCACAGGGGTGGGAAGAGACCCAGTACTTC
TRBV6-8	.	TRBJ1-5	TRBD1	CASSYGQGIHSNQPQHF	TGTGCCAGCAGCTACGGACAGGGGATTCATAGCAATCAGCCCCAGCATTTT
TRBV29-1	.	TRBJ2-2	.	CSVDRGIGNTGELFF	TGCAGCGTTGACAGGGGCATCGGGAACACCGGGGAGCTGTTTTTT
TRBV11-3	.	TRBJ2-5	.	CASSLGGGGQETQYF	TGTGCCAGCAGCCTAGGGGGAGGCGGGCAAGAGACCCAGTACTTC
TRBV4-1	few	TRBJ2-7	TRBD2	CASSPGTSGDYEQYF	TGCGCCAGCAGCCCGGGGACTAGCGGGGATTACGAGCAGTACTTC
TRBV30	.	TRBJ1-2	TRBD1	CAWRPPGGGYTF	TGTGCCTGGAGACCCCCAGGGGGAGGCTACACCTTC
TRBV28	few	TRBJ2-3	TRBD2	CASSPGLGVTDTQYF	TGTGCCAGCAGTCCTGGACTAGGAGTCACAGATACGCAGTATTTT
TRBV28	.	TRBJ1-5	.	CASSLSVSNQPQHF	TGTGCCAGCAGTTTGTCAGTATCCAATCAGCCCCAGCATTTT
TRBV28	.	TRBJ2-7	TRBD1	CASSTWTGAAGEQYF	TGTGCCAGCAGTACCTGGACAGGGGCGGCCGGCGAGCAGTACTTC
TRBV6-8	few	TRBJ2-1	TRBD1	CASFSGQVLGNEQFF	TGTGCCAGCTTCTCGGGACAGGTGCTGGGGAATGAGCAGTTCTTC
TRBV7-1	.	TRBJ2-7	TRBD1	CASRQVTGVKNYEQYF	TGTGCCAGCAGGCAAGTGACAGGGGTCAAAAACTACGAGCAGTACTTC
TRBV28	few	TRBJ2-5	TRBD2	CASSPRLAGGFQETQYF	TGTGCCAGCAGCCCCAGACTAGCGGGAGGTTTCCAAGAGACCCAGTACTTC
TRBV6-8	few	TRBJ1-1	.	CASSLQEFTEAFF	TGTGCCAGCAGCCTACAGGAATTCACTGAAGCTTTCTTT
TRBV28	few	TRBJ1-2	TRBD1	CASSWNRGGYTF	TGTGCCAGCAGTTGGAACAGGGGAGGCTACACCTTC
TRBV28	.	TRBJ2-1	.	CASFRGRGVYNEQFF	TGTGCCAGCTTTAGGGGTAGGGGAGTCTACAATGAGCAGTTCTTC
TRBV11-3	.	TRBJ2-2	TRBD1	CASSSQGASAGELFF	TGTGCCAGCAGCAGCCAGGGGGCTTCCGCCGGGGAGCTGTTTTTT
TRBV23-1	few	TRBJ1-6	TRBD1	CASSQARRQGDGNSPLHF	TGCGCCAGCAGCCAAGCCCGCCGACAGGGGGACGGGAATTCACCCCTCCACTTT
TRBV30	few	TRBJ1-4	.	CAWSFPRGASATNEKLFF	TGTGCCTGGAGTTTCCCCCGGGGCGCTTCGGCCACTAATGAAAAACTGTTTTTT
TRBV19	medium-sized	TRBJ1-1	.	CASRLNTEAFF	TGTGCCAGTAGACTGAACACTGAAGCTTTCTTT
TRBV6-8	few	TRBJ1-6	.	CASRAGWSSYNSPLHF	TGTGCCAGCAGGGCCGGTTGGAGCTCCTATAATTCACCCCTCCACTTT
TRBV14	.	TRBJ2-2	TRBD2	CASSPLGLAGNTGELFF	TGTGCCAGCAGCCCCCTGGGACTAGCGGGGAACACCGGGGAGCTGTTTTTT
TRBV7-5	few	TRBJ1-2	.	CASSLGTGGAGYTF	TGTGCCAGCAGCCTAGGGACAGGGGGTGCTGGCTACACCTTC
TRBV19	once	TRBJ2-1	.	CASSIGERHEQFF	TGTGCCAGTAGTATCGGGGAACGACACGAGCAGTTCTTC
TRBV11-3	few	TRBJ2-7	TRBD2	CASSPTSGSRNEQYF	TGTGCCAGCAGCCCGACTAGCGGGAGTAGGAACGAGCAGTACTTC
TRBV18	.	TRBJ2-3	TRBD2	CASSSTSGTDTQYF	TGTGCCAGCTCATCGACTAGCGGAACAGATACGCAGTATTTT
TRBV18	.	TRBJ2-1	TRBD1	CASSPRSGQPGNEQFF	TGTGCCAGCTCACCGCGTTCGGGACAGCCAGGAAATGAGCAGTTCTTC
TRBV15	.	TRBJ1-2	.	CATSRDPGQVDGYTF	TGTGCCACCAGCAGAGACCCGGGACAAGTGGATGGCTACACCTTC
TRBV6-8	.	TRBJ2-7	.	CASSYGSTYEQYF	TGTGCCAGCAGTTACGGCAGTACCTACGAGCAGTACTTC
TRBV6-8	.	TRBJ2-5	.	CASTIGQQETQYF	TGTGCATCAACAATTGGACAGCAAGAGACCCAGTACTTC